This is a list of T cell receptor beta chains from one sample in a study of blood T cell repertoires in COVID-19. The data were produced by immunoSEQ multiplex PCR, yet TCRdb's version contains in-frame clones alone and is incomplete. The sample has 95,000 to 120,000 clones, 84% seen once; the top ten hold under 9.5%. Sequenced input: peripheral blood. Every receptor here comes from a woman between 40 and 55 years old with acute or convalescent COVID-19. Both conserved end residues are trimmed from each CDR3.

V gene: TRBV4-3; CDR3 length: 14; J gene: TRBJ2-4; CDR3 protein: ASSPGSNRAKNIQY
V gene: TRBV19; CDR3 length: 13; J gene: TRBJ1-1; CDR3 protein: ASSIWGGTNTEAF
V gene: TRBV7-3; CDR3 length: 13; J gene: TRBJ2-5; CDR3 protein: ASSPSGDRQETQY
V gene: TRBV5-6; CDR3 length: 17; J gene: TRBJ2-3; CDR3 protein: ASSRRGSGGRPSTDTQY
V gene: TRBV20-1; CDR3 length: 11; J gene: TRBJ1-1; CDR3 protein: SASNRGGTEAF
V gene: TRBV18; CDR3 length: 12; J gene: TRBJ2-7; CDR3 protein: ASSLGTSSNEQY
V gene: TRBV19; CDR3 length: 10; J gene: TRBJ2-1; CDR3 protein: ASSIRYNEQF
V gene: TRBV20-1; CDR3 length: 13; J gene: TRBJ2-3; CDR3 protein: SASQFSPYTDTQY
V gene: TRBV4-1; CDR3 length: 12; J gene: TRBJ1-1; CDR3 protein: ASSPPRANTEAF
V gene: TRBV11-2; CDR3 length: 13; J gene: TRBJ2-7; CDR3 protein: ASSSVRGGPYEQY
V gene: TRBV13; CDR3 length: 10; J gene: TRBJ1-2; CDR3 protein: ASSLKQGAFT
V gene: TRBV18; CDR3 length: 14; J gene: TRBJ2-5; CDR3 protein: ASSRNNPAGVETQY
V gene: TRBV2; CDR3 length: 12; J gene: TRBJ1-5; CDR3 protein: ASRLTGFNQPQH
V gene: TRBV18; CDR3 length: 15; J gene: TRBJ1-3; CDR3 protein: ASSPSTSARSRNTIY
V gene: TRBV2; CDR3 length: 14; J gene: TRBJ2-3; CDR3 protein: ATASGDPAGTDTQY
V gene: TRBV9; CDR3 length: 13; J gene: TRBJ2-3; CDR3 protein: ASSVGVGGTDTQY
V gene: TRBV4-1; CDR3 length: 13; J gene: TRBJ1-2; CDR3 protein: ASSSLGGGNYGYT
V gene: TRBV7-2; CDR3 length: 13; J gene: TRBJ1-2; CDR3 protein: ASSLSSDSRYGYT
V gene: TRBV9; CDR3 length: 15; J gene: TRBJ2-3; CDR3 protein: ASSAIAGGLHTDTQY
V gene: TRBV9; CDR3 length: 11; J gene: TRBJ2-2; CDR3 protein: ASSPRLTGELF
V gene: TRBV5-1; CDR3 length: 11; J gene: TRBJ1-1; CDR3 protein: ASSSIPGQEAF
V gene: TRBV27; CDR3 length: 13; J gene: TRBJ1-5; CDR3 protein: ASSSLGNGNQPQH
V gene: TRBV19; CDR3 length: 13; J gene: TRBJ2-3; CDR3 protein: ASSPGTSGEDTQY
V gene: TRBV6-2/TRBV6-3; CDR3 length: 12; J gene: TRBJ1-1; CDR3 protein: ASSYPGTGGRAF
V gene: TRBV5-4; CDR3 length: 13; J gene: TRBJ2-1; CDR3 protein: ASSSGTTSYNEQF
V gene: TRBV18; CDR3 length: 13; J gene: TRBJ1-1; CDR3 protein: ASSRSGGDGTEAF
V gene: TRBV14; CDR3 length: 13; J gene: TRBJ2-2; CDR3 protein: ASSHRGANTGELF
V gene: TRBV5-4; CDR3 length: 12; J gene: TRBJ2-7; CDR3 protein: ASSLGGGAWEQY
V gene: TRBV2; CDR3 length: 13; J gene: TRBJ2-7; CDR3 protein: ASTPTPGPSYEQY
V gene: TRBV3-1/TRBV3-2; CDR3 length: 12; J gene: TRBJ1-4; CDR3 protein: ASSQVSGREKLF
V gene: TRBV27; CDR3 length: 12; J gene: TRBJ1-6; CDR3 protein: ATRGDSYNSPLH
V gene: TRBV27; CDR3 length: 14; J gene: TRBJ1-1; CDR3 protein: ATSPPPGQGNTEAF
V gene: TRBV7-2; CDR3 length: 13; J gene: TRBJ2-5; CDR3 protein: ASSPQTGGAETQY